The 32 T cell receptor beta chains below come from one sample, sequenced in a study of monozygotic twins with inflammatory bowel disease. TCRdb processed the 5' RACE reads again and assigns one entry to each CDR3 protein, with no DNA. Its table records roughly 320,000 distinct CDR3 sequences. Material: blood. These receptors were taken from a human donor with ulcerative colitis or Crohn's disease, or a healthy co-twin of an affected twin (not recorded which).

This chain joins TRBV4-3 and TRBJ1-6. This CDR3 has 15 amino acids. Germline V lookup: CDR1 LGHNA, CDR2 YSLEER. CDR3 loop: CASRQEEWNNSPLHF.

The chain couples TRBV19 to TRBJ2-1; absent DNA, TCRdb's TRBD1 call cannot be checked. CDR1 and CDR2 from the germline V gene are LNHDA and SQIVND (reference sequence). The CDR3 has 13 amino acids. The CDR3 sequence is CTSSFRGLDEQFF.

V is TRBV4-3 and J is TRBJ2-7; TCRdb selects TRBD1, and the lack of DNA leaves this call unchecked. The CDR3 extends over 16 amino acids. Germline V lookup: CDR1 LGHNA, CDR2 YSLEER. The CDR3 reads CASSQDPTGPGYEQYF.

The chain joins TRBV4-3 to TRBJ2-1; TCRdb outputs TRBD1, but without DNA this stays unchecked. This CDR3 has 18 residues. Germline loops: CDR1 LGHNA, CDR2 YSLEER. The CDR3 reads CASSQDSVAGALISEQFF.

The genes are TRBV28 and TRBJ2-2; with no DNA, the TCRdb D assignment of TRBD1 cannot be verified. The germline gives CDR1 MDHEN, CDR2 SYDVKM. The CDR3 loop spans 15 amino acids. The CDR3 here is CASSLWTGGTGELFF.

The V and J genes are TRBV14 and TRBJ2-7. Germline V gene sequence: CDR1 SGHDN, CDR2 FVKESK. The CDR3 contains 14 residues. The chain's CDR3 is CASSQVQSSYEQYF.

The chain employs TRBV9 and TRBJ2-5. This CDR3 spans 14 amino acids. Germline CDR1 is SGDLS and CDR2 is YYNGEE. The CDR3: CASSVVESAETQYF.

The chain is built from TRBV5-1 and TRBJ2-2. The CDR3 is made up of 14 amino acids. Germline CDR1 SGHRS, CDR2 YFSETQ. The CDR3 sequence is CASSLKSAAGELFF.

The chain carries TRBV25-1 and TRBJ2-7; the TCRdb call, TRBD1, lacks DNA for checking. The length of the CDR3 is 14 residues. Germline loops: CDR1 MGHDK, CDR2 SYGVNS. CDR3 sequence reads: CASHSGLPPYEQYF.

V is TRBV29-1 and J is TRBJ2-3. Germline V gene data show CDR1 as SQVTM and CDR2 as ANQGSEA. The CDR3 length is 13 residues. The CDR3 protein is CSYTPWVGDTQYF.

The chain uses TRBV23-1 and TRBJ2-2; TCRdb calls TRBD1, which cannot be checked without DNA. TRBV23-1 is marked as an open reading frame, function uncertain. This CDR3 spans 17 amino acids. CDR3 sequence: CASSQARTGKTPGSCFF.

The chain couples TRBV7-3 to TRBJ1-6. This CDR3 is built from 13 residues. Germline CDR1 is SGHTA and CDR2 is FQGTGA. The chain's CDR3 is CASSTGRNSPLHF.

J is TRBJ2-7 and V is TRBV5-1; TCRdb reports TRBD1, a call that lacks DNA to check it against. Per germline, CDR1 SGHRS and CDR2 YFSETQ. The CDR3 consists of 16 residues. CDR3 protein: CASSLAIDRVADEQYF. Based on the CDR3 plus reference TRBV5-1 and TRBJ2-7, the full variable domain is KAGVTQTPRYLIKTRGQQVTLSCSPISGHRSVSWYQQTPGQGLQFLFEYFSETQRNKGNFPGRFSGRQFSNSRSEMNVSTLELGDSALYLCASSLAIDRVADEQYFGPGTRLTVT.

This chain's CDR3 is CASSLQHSGNTIYF. The chain combines TRBV3-1 with TRBJ1-3. Looked up from germline, CDR1 is LGHDT and CDR2 is YNNKEL (reference sequence). CDR3 length: 14 residues.

The rearrangement links TRBV28 to TRBJ2-7; with no DNA, the TCRdb D assignment of TRBD1 cannot be verified. The CDR3 is 15 amino acids. Looked up from germline, CDR1 is MDHEN and CDR2 is SYDVKM. CDR3 region: CASSLVTGGTYEQYF.

This chain uses TRBV6-6 with TRBJ2-7; TCRdb proposes TRBD1, but this gene call is untestable without DNA. Germline V gives CDR1 MNHNY, CDR2 SVGAGI (reference sequence). This CDR3 has 12 residues. CDR3 amino acids: CASSYDRDEQYF.

The chain is built from TRBV7-2 and TRBJ2-7; TCRdb indicates TRBD1, and absent DNA this call remains unverified. The CDR3 is 14 amino acids. In germline, CDR1 is SGHTA, CDR2 FQGNSA. CDR3: CASRPGTGYYEQYF.

The V and J genes are TRBV7-3 and TRBJ1-2. The germline V gene has CDR1 SGHTA and CDR2 FQGTGA. This CDR3 is 15 amino acids long. The CDR3 protein is CASSLTSGANYGYTF. Together with reference TRBV7-3 and TRBJ1-2, the CDR3 gives the full variable domain: GAGVSQTPSNKVTEKGKYVELRCDPISGHTALYWYRQSLGQGPEFLIYFQGTGAADDSGLPNDRFFAVRPEGSVSTLKIQRTERGDSAVYLCASSLTSGANYGYTFGSGTRLTVV.

The V gene is TRBV11-2, the J gene TRBJ2-2. Germline lookup yields CDR1 SGHAT and CDR2 FQNNGV. CDR3 length: 19 amino acids. CDR3: CASSYSITRFGRNTGELFF.

The J gene is TRBJ2-3, the V gene TRBV6-1; the TCRdb call, TRBD1, lacks DNA for checking. The CDR3 is 15 amino acids. The germline gives CDR1 MNHNS, CDR2 SASEGT. CDR3 region: CASSEGWGAGDTQYF.

The chain joins TRBV3-1 to TRBJ2-1; absent DNA, TCRdb's TRBD2 call cannot be checked. CDR1 and CDR2 from the germline V gene are LGHDT and YNNKEL (reference sequence). The CDR3 spans 18 residues. CDR3 loop: CASQGLGPIESTYNEQFF.

The CDR3 is CSVEETRASYEQYF. The rearrangement joins TRBV29-1 to TRBJ2-7. CDR1 is SQVTM and CDR2 is ANQGSEA in the germline V gene. There are 14 residues in the CDR3.

V is TRBV5-1 and J is TRBJ2-7; TCRdb returns TRBD1, unconfirmable since there is no DNA. The CDR3 covers 14 residues. From germline, CDR1 is SGHRS and CDR2 YFSETQ. The CDR3 spells CASSLGAGTYEQYF. Variable domain in full (rest from reference TRBV5-1 and TRBJ2-7): KAGVTQTPRYLIKTRGQQVTLSCSPISGHRSVSWYQQTPGQGLQFLFEYFSETQRNKGNFPGRFSGRQFSNSRSEMNVSTLELGDSALYLCASSLGAGTYEQYFGPGTRLTVT.

The V gene is TRBV6-2 or TRBV6-3, the J gene TRBJ1-6; TCRdb's D call of TRBD1 is untestable without DNA. This CDR3 contains 13 residues. The germline V gene has CDR1 MNHEY and CDR2 SVGEGT. This CDR3 reads CASSYPGGSPLHF.

The chain carries TRBV5-1 and TRBJ2-7; the TCRdb call, TRBD1, lacks DNA for checking. Germline V lookup: CDR1 SGHRS, CDR2 YFSETQ. CDR3 length: 14 amino acids. CDR3: CASSVWGQGNEQYF. The entire variable domain, with the rest obtained from reference TRBV5-1 and TRBJ2-7, is as follows: KAGVTQTPRYLIKTRGQQVTLSCSPISGHRSVSWYQQTPGQGLQFLFEYFSETQRNKGNFPGRFSGRQFSNSRSEMNVSTLELGDSALYLCASSVWGQGNEQYFGPGTRLTVT.

The J gene is TRBJ2-5, the V gene TRBV5-5; TCRdb lists TRBD1, though no DNA is available to test this call. The CDR3 extends over 16 amino acids. Germline loops: CDR1 SGHKS, CDR2 YYEKEE (reference sequence). This chain's CDR3 is CASSLLTGRGRETQYF.

The J gene is TRBJ2-4, the V gene TRBV4-3; without DNA, the TCRdb call of TRBD1 cannot be checked. Germline-derived CDR1 and CDR2 are LGHNA and YSLEER. This CDR3 contains 17 residues. Here the CDR3 reads CASSHNSGRLAKNIQYF.

The CDR3 is CASSLQTGRRDEQYF. V is TRBV7-2 and J is TRBJ2-7; without DNA, the TCRdb call of TRBD2 cannot be checked. CDR1 and CDR2 (germline): SGHTA, FQGNSA. CDR3 length: 15 amino acids.

The rearrangement links TRBV12-3 or TRBV12-4 to TRBJ1-4. The CDR3 extends over 13 amino acids. The CDR3: CASSFGGGEKLFF.

The CDR3 loop is CASSLWVTSGIF. The chain links TRBV7-9 to TRBJ2-1; TCRdb names TRBD2, which stays unverified in the absence of DNA. The V gene's germline CDR1 is SEHNR and CDR2 FQNEAQ (reference sequence). The CDR3 runs to 12 residues.

This chain connects TRBV20-1 to TRBJ2-1; as DNA is missing, the TRBD1 call by TCRdb cannot be tested. Germline CDR1 is DFQATT and CDR2 is SNEGSKA (reference sequence). CDR3 size: 18 residues. The CDR3 here is CSARGPFTGTGVYNEQFF.

V gene TRBV14 combines with J gene TRBJ2-2; the TCRdb call, TRBD2, lacks DNA for checking. CDR3 length equals 14 residues. Looked up from germline, CDR1 is SGHDN and CDR2 is FVKESK. CDR3 residues: CASSQVEGSGELFF.